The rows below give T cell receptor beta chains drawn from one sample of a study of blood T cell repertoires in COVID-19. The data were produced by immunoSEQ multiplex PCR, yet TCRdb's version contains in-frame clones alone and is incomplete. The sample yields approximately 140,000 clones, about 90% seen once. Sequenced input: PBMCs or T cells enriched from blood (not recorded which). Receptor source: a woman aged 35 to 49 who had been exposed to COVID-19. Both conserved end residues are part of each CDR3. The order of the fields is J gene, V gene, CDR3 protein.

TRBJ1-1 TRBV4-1 CASSQDLGGPTEAFF
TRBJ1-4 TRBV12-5 CGHWAVATNEKLFF
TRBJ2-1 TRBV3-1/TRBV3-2 CASSHSTGGRLNEQFF
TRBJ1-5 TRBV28 CASSSSPPTRQSSNQPQHF
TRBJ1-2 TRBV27 CASWGGSYGYTF
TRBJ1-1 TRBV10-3 CASSTGGNTEAFF
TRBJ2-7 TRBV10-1 CASSEGSGRFYEQYF
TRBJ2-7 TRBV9 CASSVGTGNYEQYF
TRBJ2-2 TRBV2 CASSDRGDGELFF
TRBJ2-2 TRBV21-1 CASRGPGELFF
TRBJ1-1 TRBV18 CASSLADRGTEAFF
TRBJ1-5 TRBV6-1 CASSETTGGNQPQHF
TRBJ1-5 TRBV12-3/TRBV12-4 CASSPQNLPQHF
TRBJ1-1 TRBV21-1 CASTTGGVPLSTEAFF
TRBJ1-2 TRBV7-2 CASMQTVEGYTF
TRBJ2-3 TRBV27 CASSFSRSTDTQYF
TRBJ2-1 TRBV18 CASSPSSGGLYNEQFF
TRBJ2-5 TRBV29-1 CSPVEGETQYF
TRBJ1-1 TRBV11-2 CASSLDPWGGLGTEAFF
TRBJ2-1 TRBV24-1 CATSGPLSDEQFF
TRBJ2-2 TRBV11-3 CASKPGLTSGELFF
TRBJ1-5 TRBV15 CATSRGFAGSGNQPQHF
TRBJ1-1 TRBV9 CASSVAGLNTEAFF
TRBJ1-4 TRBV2 CASSPADWREKLFF
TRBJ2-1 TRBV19 CATEYQSSGRSYNEQFF
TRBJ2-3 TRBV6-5 CASSYRAGTATDTQYF
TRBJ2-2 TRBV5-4 CASSFVSGVPGELFF
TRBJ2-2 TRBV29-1 CSVGVAGAGGELFF
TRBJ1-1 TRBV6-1 CASREGRRNTEAFF
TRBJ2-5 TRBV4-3 CASSQDRQSNLPQYF
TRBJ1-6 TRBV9 CASSVEWRADSPLHF
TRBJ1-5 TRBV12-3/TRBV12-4 CASSWDRGQPQHF